The 20 T cell receptor beta chains given below trace back to one sample, sequenced in a study of blood T cell repertoires in COVID-19. TCRdb keeps only in-frame clones here, not all; method: immunoSEQ multiplex PCR. Among nearly 250,000 clones listed, roughly 82% were seen once. The source material was peripheral blood. These receptors came from a woman older than 75 with COVID-19, enrolled during active disease.

The CDR3 loop reads CASSSGHGSNYGYTF. CDR3 DNA sequence: TGTGCCAGCAGCTCAGGACACGGCTCGAACTATGGCTACACCTTC. The V call is TRBV7-8, the J call TRBJ1-2, with D possibly TRBD1 on 5 matching bases. The germline V gene encodes CDR1 SGHVS and CDR2 FQNEAQ. This CDR3 region has 15 residues. The germline V and J ends were trimmed by 4 bases and 2 bases, with 14 bases remaining between them.

The V call is TRBV28, the J call TRBJ1-1, with TRBD1 as a possible D gene (5 bases). The V gene lost 6 bases and the J gene lost 7 bases, with 12 bases spanning the gap. The germline CDR1 and CDR2 sequences are MDHEN and SYDVKM. CDR3 length equals 12 residues. CDR3: CASSGAGIEAFF. Here the CDR3 DNA reads TGTGCCAGCAGCGGGGCGGGAATTGAAGCTTTCTTT.

This clone has only one observation. This chain uses TRBV6-2 or TRBV6-3 with TRBJ1-5; D is unresolved. Germline V gene data show CDR1 as MNHEY and CDR2 as SVGEGT. V was cut by 5 bases and J by 3 bases, with 8 bases left in between. This CDR3 has 13 residues. Here the CDR3 reads CASSLDINQPQHF. CDR3 coding DNA: TGTGCCAGCAGTCTCGACATCAATCAGCCCCAGCATTTT.

In its sample, this clone was seen once. The chain combines TRBV28 with TRBJ1-1, with TRBD1 matching 8 bases. Looked up from germline, CDR1 is MDHEN and CDR2 is SYDVKM. Unmatched junction bases numbered 9, after V lost 6 bases and J lost 3 bases. The CDR3 runs 15 residues. The CDR3 here is CASSGQGGYDTEAFF. In nucleotides, the CDR3 is TGTGCCAGCAGCGGACAGGGAGGATATGACACTGAAGCTTTCTTT.

This chain links TRBV5-4 with TRBJ1-3, with a tentative D call TRBD1 (6 bases). V dropped 0 bases and J dropped 4 bases, with 11 bases sitting between them. This CDR3 spans 15 amino acids. Germline CDR1 is SGHNT and CDR2 is YYREEE (reference sequence). The DNA of the CDR3 is TGTGCCAGCAGCTTGGGAGCAGGGGAGGGAAACACCATATATTTT. This gives the protein CASSLGAGEGNTIYF.

This clone was seen once. The chain employs TRBV18 and TRBJ2-3, with 8 bases identical to TRBD2. CDR1 and CDR2 from the germline V gene are KGHSH and LQKENI. Trimming at V came to 0 bases and at J to 3 bases, leaving 5 bases not matched to a gene. The CDR3 covers 16 residues. CDR3 sequence reads: CASSPPVGGATDTQYF. Here the CDR3 DNA reads TGTGCCAGCTCACCACCGGTCGGGGGGGCAACAGATACGCAGTATTTT.

The rearrangement links TRBV10-3 to TRBJ1-2; no reliable D call. Germline CDR1 reads ENHRY; CDR2 reads SYGVKD. The length of the CDR3 is 12 residues. With 0 bases removed from V and 4 bases from J, the gap between germline ends came to 3 bases. Here the CDR3 reads CAISESLYGYTF. Here the CDR3 DNA reads TGTGCCATCAGTGAGTCCCTCTATGGCTACACCTTC.

J is TRBJ1-6 and V is TRBV19; 7 nucleotides align to TRBD1. CDR3 size: 15 residues. Trimming cost V 5 bases and J 4 bases; bases outside gene matches: 5. CDR1 is LNHDA, CDR2 SQIVND, per germline (reference sequence). In nucleotides, the CDR3 is TGTGCCAGTAGTCCCCCGGGACAGTATAATTCACCCCTCCACTTT. The encoded protein is CASSPPGQYNSPLHF. The full variable domain, in which reference TRBV19 and TRBJ1-6 provide the parts outside the CDR3, is DGGITQSPKYLFRKEGQNVTLSCEQNLNHDAMYWYRQDPGQGLRLIYYSQIVNDFQKGDIAEGYSVSREKKESFPLTVTSAQKNPTAFYLCASSPPGQYNSPLHFGNGTRLTVT.

The chain carries TRBV3-1 (or the pseudogene TRBV3-2) and TRBJ1-1; a weak D match, TRBD1 (5 bases). The CDR3 length is 14 residues. V lost 4 bases and J lost 10, with 19 bases in between. The germline V gene encodes CDR1 LGHDT and CDR2 YNNKEL (reference sequence). CDR3 region: CASSPRTVGQGAFF. In nucleotides, the CDR3 is TGTGCCAGCAGCCCCCGGACGGTTGGGCAGGGAGCTTTCTTT.

The V gene is TRBV5-4, the J gene TRBJ2-5, with a possible D match to TRBD2 (6 bases). V was shortened by 5 bases and J by 5 bases, with 16 bases between the two germline ends. Germline V gene sequence: CDR1 SGHNT, CDR2 YYREEE (reference sequence). The CDR3 contains 14 residues. CDR3 residues: CASSLRGKVETQYF. The CDR3 region has the DNA TGTGCCAGCAGTCTTCGGGGGAAGGTGGAGACCCAGTACTTC.

The chain has TRBV25-1 and TRBJ2-3; 8 nucleotides align to TRBD1. This CDR3 region has 15 residues. The germline CDR1 and CDR2 sequences are MGHDK and SYGVNS. The V and J ends lost 4 bases and 2 bases, in that order; junction bases with no gene match: 5. As DNA, the CDR3 is TGTGCCAGCAGTGTGGGACAGGTCATCACAGATACGCAGTATTTT. It specifies CASSVGQVITDTQYF.

This chain uses TRBV3-1 (or the pseudogene TRBV3-2) with TRBJ2-2; tentatively, D is TRBD1 (6 bases). Germline V CDR1 and CDR2: LGHDT, YNNKEL (reference sequence). Trimming left V 6 bases short and J 0 bases short, with 17 bases between. The CDR3 covers 17 residues. CDR3 amino acids: CASRLGTTSTNTGELFF. The CDR3 nucleotides read TGTGCCAGCAGGCTTGGGACAACCTCAACGAACACCGGGGAGCTGTTTTTT.

The rearrangement joins TRBV21-1 to TRBJ2-7; the DNA was not compared with TRBD2, the D call given in the table. TRBV21-1 is classified as a pseudogene. The CDR3 spans 12 residues. Written as DNA, the CDR3 is TGTGCCAGTCCTCGGCGGACCTACGAGCAGTACGTC. This codes for CASPRRTYEQYV.

V gene TRBV28 combines with J gene TRBJ1-3, with unresolved D. This CDR3 comprises 16 residues. In germline, CDR1 is MDHEN, CDR2 SYDVKM. Trimming removed 6 bases at V and 0 bases at J, with 15 bases between. For the CDR3, the DNA is TGTGCCAGCAGCCGGAAGGTCACAGCCTCTGGAAACACCATATATTTT. Protein sequence: CASSRKVTASGNTIYF.

The CDR3 sequence: CATNGRDRGEKLFF. The DNA for the CDR3 is TGTGCCACCAACGGCCGAGACAGGGGTGAAAAACTGTTTTTT. This rearrangement joins TRBV19 to TRBJ1-4, with 8 bases lining up with TRBD1. The CDR3 length is 14 residues. The J segment lost 7 bases and the V segment lost 10 bases, leaving 11 bases of the junction unmatched. Germline V gene data show CDR1 as LNHDA and CDR2 as SQIVND (reference sequence).

The V gene is TRBV7-2, the J gene TRBJ1-1, with 7 bases matching TRBD1. From germline, CDR1 is SGHTA and CDR2 FQGNSA. This CDR3 is built from 15 residues. V was pared by 6 bases and J by 4 bases, with 11 bases of the junction left unmatched. The CDR3 loop reads CASSFTIGQATEAFF. DNA of the CDR3: TGTGCCAGCAGTTTCACGATTGGACAGGCCACTGAAGCTTTCTTT.

V and J are TRBV12-3 or TRBV12-4 and TRBJ1-5; D gene ambiguous. The length of the CDR3 is 13 residues. Trimming took off 3 bases at V and 12 bases at J, with 15 bases between the two ends. The CDR3 reads CASSFDLGSIQHF. Here the CDR3 DNA reads TGTGCCAGCAGTTTCGACTTGGGGAGTATCCAGCATTTT.

This chain joins TRBV5-1 and TRBJ2-1; the match to TRBD2 covers 10 bases. The junction had 1 base not matched to a gene; V was cut back by 0 bases and J by 1 base. Germline values: CDR1 SGHRS, CDR2 YFSETQ. CDR3 length: 16 residues. The CDR3 DNA sequence: TGCGCCAGCAGCTTGGAACTAGCGGGGTCCTACAATGAGCAGTTCTTC. It encodes CASSLELAGSYNEQFF.

The rearrangement joins TRBV6-5 to TRBJ1-2; maybe TRBD1 (6 bases). CDR1 MNHEY and CDR2 SVGAGI come from the germline V gene. Deletions cut 0 bases from V and 6 bases from J, with 8 bases between. This CDR3 has 13 amino acids. CDR3: CASSYSGTNGYTF. In DNA, the CDR3 is TGTGCCAGCAGTTACTCAGGGACAAATGGCTACACCTTC.

V gene TRBV10-3 combines with J gene TRBJ1-2; TRBD1 might be the D (5 bases). There are 14 residues in the CDR3. CDR1 and CDR2 from the germline V gene are ENHRY and SYGVKD. Trimming removed 0 bases from V and 5 bases from J, with 10 bases in between. The CDR3 DNA is TGTGCCATCAGTGAGTCGGGGGGAGATTATGGCTACACCTTC. Translated: CAISESGGDYGYTF.